The clone carrying this TCR beta chain was counted only a few times. The CDR3 totals 15 residues. The V gene's germline CDR1 is SGDLS and CDR2 YYNGEE. Germline trimming cut 4 bases from V and 9 bases from J; bases unmatched to any gene: 13. This sample was included in a study of blood T cells in healthy people across ages. A second PCR of roughly 7 to 11 cycles used a sample-barcoded 5' primer and a J-beta primer mix. One entry per CDR3 protein, called by TCRdb with MiXCR from the 5' RACE reads. Counted here are a few hundred thousand distinct CDR3 sequences, roughly half occurring once; the ten biggest clones make up around 49%.

The gene calls are TRBV9 and TRBJ2-3, with 8 bases lining up with TRBD2. The sequenced sample consisted of blood. This clonotype was sampled from a man aged 60 to 69 in good health. The CDR3 sequence is CASSLSGGIQGTQYF. DNA of the CDR3: TGTGCCAGCAGCTTGAGCGGGGGCATCCAGGGGACGCAGTATTTT.